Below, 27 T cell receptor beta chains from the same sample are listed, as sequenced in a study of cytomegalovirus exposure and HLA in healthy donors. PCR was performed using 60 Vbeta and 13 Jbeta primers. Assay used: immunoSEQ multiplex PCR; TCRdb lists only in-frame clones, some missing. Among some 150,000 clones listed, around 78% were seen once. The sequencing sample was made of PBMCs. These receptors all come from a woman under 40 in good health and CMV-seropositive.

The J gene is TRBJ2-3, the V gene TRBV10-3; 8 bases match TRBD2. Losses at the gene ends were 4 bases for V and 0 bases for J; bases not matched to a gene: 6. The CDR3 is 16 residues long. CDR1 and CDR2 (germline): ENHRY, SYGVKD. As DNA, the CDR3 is TGTGCCATCAGTGTGGGCCTAGCGGGTAGCACAGATACGCAGTATTTT. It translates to CAISVGLAGSTDTQYF.

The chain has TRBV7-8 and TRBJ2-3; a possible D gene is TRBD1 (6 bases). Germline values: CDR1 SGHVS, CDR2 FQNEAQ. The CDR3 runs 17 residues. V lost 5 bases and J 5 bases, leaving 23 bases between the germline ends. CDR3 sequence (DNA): TGTGCCAGCAGCGTCCTCAAACTAGGGGGTCGATTAGATACGCAGTATTTT. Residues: CASSVLKLGGRLDTQYF.

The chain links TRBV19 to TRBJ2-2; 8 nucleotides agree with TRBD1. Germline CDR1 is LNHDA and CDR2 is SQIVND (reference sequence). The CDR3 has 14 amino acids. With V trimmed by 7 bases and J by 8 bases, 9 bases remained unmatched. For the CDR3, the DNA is TGTGCCAGTACCCTGGACAGGGCCGGAGGGGAGCTGTTTTTT. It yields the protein CASTLDRAGGELFF. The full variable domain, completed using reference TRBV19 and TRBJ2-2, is DGGITQSPKYLFRKEGQNVTLSCEQNLNHDAMYWYRQDPGQGLRLIYYSQIVNDFQKGDIAEGYSVSREKKESFPLTVTSAQKNPTAFYLCASTLDRAGGELFFGEGSRLTVL.

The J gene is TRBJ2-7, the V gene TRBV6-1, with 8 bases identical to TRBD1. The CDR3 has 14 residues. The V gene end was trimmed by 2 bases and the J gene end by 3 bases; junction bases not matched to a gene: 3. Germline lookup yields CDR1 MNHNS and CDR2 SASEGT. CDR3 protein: CASSEQGAIYEQYF. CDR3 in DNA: TGTGCCAGCAGTGAACAGGGGGCTATCTACGAGCAGTACTTC.

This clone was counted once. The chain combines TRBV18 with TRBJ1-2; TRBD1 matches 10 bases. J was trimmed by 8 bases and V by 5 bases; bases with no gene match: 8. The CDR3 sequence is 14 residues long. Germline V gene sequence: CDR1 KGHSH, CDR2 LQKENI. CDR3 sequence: CASSTDRGLGGYTF. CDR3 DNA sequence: TGTGCCAGCTCAACAGACAGGGGGCTAGGCGGCTACACCTTC.

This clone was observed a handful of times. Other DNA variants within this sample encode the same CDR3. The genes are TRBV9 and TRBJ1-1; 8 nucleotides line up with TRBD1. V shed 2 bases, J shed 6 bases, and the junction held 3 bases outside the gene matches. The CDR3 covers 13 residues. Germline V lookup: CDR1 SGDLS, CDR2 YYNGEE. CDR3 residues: CASSVDRGAEAFF. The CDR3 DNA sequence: TGTGCCAGCAGCGTCGACAGGGGCGCTGAAGCTTTCTTT. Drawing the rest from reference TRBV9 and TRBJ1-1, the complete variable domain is DSGVTQTPKHLITATGQRVTLRCSPRSGDLSVYWYQQSLDQGLQFLIQYYNGEERAKGNILERFSAQQFPDLHSELNLSSLELGDSALYFCASSVDRGAEAFFGQGTRLTVV.

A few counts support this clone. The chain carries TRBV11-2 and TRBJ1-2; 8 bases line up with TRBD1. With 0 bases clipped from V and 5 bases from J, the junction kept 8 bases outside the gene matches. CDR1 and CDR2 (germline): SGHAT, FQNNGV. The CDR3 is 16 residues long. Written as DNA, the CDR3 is TGTGCCAGCAGCTTAGAATCGGGACAGGCCTTTTATGGCTACACCTTC. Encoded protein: CASSLESGQAFYGYTF.

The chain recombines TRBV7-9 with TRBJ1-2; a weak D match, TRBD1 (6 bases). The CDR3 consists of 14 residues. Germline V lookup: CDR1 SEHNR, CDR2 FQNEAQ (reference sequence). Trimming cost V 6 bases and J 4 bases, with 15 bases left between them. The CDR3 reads CASSPDRLIYGYTF. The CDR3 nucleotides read TGTGCCAGCAGTCCCGACAGGCTTATCTATGGCTACACCTTC.

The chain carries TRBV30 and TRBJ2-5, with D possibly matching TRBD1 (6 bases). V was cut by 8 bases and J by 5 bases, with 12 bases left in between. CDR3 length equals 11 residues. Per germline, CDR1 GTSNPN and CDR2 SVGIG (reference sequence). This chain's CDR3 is CAGQTAETQYF. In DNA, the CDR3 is TGTGCCGGACAGACAGCTGAGACCCAGTACTTC.

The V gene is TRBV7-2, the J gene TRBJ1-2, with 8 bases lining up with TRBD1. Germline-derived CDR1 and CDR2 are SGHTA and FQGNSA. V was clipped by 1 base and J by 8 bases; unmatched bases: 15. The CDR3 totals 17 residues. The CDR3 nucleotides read TGTGCCAGCAGCTTAGGAGCCCCTGCGGGTACAGGGGGAGGCTACACCTTC. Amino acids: CASSLGAPAGTGGGYTF. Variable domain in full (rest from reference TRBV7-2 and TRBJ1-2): GAGVSQSPSNKVTEKGKDVELRCDPISGHTALYWYRQSLGQGLEFLIYFQGNSAPDKSGLPSDRFSAERTGGSVSTLTIQRTQQEDSAVYLCASSLGAPAGTGGGYTFGSGTRLTVV.

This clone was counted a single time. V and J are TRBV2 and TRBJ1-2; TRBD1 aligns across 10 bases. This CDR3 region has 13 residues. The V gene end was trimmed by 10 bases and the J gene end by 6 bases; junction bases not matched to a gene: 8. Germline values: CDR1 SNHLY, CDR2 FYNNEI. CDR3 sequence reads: CATTGTGEDGYTF. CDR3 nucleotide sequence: TGTGCCACCACCGGGACAGGGGAGGATGGCTACACCTTC. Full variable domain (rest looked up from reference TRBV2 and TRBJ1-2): EPEVTQTPSHQVTQMGQEVILRCVPISNHLYFYWYRQILGQKVEFLVSFYNNEISEKSEIFDDQFSVERPDGSNFTLKIRSTKLEDSAMYFCATTGTGEDGYTFGSGTRLTVV.

CDR3 sequence: CASSLAGTGLYEQYF. CDR3 in DNA: TGTGCCAGCAGCTTGGCGGGGACAGGGCTTTACGAGCAGTACTTC. V is TRBV5-4 and J is TRBJ2-7, with 9 bases identical to TRBD1. J was trimmed by 4 bases and V by 0 bases; bases with no gene match: 5. The CDR3 consists of 15 residues. Germline-derived CDR1 and CDR2 are SGHNT and YYREEE (reference sequence).

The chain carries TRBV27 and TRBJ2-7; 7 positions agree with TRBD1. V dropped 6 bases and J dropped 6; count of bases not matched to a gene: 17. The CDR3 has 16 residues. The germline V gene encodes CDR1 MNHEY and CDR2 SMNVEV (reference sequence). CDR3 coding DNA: TGTGCCAGCAGCCCCGGACAGGACTCTGCCCTGAGCGAGCAGTACTTC. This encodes CASSPGQDSALSEQYF.

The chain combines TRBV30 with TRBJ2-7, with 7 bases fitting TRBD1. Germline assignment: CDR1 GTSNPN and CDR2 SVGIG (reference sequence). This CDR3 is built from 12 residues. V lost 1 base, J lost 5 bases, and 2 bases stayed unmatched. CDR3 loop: CAWSATGNEQYF. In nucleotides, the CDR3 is TGTGCCTGGAGTGCGACAGGGAACGAGCAGTACTTC.

CDR3: CASSLAGSSYEQYF. The DNA of the CDR3 is TGTGCCAGCAGTTTAGCAGGTTCCTCCTACGAGCAGTACTTC. The chain links TRBV27 to TRBJ2-7, with no clear D. This CDR3 contains 14 residues. V lost 2 bases and J lost 0, with 8 bases in between. The V gene's germline CDR1 is MNHEY and CDR2 SMNVEV (reference sequence).

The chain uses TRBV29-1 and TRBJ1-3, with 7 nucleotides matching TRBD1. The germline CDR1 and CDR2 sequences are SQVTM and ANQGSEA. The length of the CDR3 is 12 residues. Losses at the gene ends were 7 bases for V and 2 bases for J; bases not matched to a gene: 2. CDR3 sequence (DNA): TGCAGCGCCGGGACAGCTGGAAACACCATATATTTT. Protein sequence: CSAGTAGNTIYF.

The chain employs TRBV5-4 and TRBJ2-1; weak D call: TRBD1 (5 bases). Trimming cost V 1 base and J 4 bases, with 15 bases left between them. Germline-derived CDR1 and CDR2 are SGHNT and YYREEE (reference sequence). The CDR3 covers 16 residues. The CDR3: CASSLTGPIYYNEQFF. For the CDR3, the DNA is TGTGCCAGCAGCTTGACAGGCCCCATATATTACAATGAGCAGTTCTTC.

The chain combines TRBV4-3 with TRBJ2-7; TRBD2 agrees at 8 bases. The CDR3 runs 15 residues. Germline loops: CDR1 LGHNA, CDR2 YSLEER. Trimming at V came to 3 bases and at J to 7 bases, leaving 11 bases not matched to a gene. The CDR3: CASSHLAGSSREQYF. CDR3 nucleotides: TGCGCCAGCAGCCATTTAGCGGGATCCTCTCGGGAGCAGTACTTC.

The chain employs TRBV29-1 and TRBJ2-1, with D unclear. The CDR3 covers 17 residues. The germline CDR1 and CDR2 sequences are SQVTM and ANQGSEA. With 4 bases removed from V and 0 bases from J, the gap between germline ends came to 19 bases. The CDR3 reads CSVGPSFPQSSYNEQFF. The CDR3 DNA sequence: TGCAGCGTTGGCCCATCTTTCCCACAGAGCTCCTACAATGAGCAGTTCTTC.

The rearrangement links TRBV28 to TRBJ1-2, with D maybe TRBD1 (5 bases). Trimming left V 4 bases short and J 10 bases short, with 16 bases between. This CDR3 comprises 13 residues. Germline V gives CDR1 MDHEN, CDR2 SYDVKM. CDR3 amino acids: CASSSGSVPVYTF. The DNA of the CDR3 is TGTGCCAGCAGTTCAGGGTCAGTACCCGTCTACACCTTC.

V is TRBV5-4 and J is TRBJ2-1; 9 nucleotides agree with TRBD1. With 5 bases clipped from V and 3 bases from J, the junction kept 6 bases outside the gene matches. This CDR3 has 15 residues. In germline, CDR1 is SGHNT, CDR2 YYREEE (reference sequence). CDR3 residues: CASRQTGGRYNEQFF. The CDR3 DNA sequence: TGTGCCAGCAGACAGACAGGGGGACGCTACAATGAGCAGTTCTTC. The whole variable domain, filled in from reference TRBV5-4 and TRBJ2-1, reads ETGVTQSPTHLIKTRGQQVTLRCSSQSGHNTVSWYQQALGQGPQFIFQYYREEENGRGNFPPRFSGLQFPNYSSELNVNALELDDSALYLCASRQTGGRYNEQFFGPGTRLTVL.

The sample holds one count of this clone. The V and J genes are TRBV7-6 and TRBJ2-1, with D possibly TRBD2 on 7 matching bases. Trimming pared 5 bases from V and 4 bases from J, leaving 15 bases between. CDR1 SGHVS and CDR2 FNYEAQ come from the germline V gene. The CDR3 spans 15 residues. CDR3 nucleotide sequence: TGTGCCAGCAGCCCTGATCGGGGGGCTTACAATGAGCAGTTCTTC. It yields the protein CASSPDRGAYNEQFF.

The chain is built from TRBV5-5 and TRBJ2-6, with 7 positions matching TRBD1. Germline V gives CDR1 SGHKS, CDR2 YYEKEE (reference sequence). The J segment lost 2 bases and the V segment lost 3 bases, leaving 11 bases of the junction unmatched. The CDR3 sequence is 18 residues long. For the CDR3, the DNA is TGTGCCAGCAGCTCACCGGGACAGTTATTACCTGGGGCCAACGTCCTGACTTTC. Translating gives CASSSPGQLLPGANVLTF.

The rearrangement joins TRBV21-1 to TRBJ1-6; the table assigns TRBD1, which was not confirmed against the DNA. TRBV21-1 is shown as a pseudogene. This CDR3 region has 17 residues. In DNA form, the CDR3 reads TGTGCCAGCAGCCAGACAGGGTTACAATCCTATAATTCACCCCTCCACTTT. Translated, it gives CASSQTGLQSYNSPLHF.

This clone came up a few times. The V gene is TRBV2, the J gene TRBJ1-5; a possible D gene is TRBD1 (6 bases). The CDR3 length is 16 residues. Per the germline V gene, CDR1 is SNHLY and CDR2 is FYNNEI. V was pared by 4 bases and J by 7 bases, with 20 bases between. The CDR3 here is CASSAAGARLGQPQHF. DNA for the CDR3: TGTGCCAGCAGTGCGGCGGGGGCCCGCTTGGGCCAGCCCCAGCATTTT.

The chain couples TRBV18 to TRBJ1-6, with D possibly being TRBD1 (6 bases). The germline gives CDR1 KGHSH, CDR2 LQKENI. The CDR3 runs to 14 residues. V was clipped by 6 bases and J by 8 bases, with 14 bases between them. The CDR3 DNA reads TGTGCCAGCTCCCCAAAGCCAGGGGATTCACCCCTCCACTTT. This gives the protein CASSPKPGDSPLHF.

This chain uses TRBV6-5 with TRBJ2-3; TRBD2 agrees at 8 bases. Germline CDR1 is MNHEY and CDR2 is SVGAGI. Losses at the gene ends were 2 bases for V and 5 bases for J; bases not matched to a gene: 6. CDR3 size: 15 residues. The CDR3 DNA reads TGTGCCAGCAGTTACCTTGGACTAGCAGAAGATACGCAGTATTTT. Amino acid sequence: CASSYLGLAEDTQYF.